Below, 12 T cell receptor beta chains from the same sample are listed, as sequenced in a study of T cell changes during pregnancy in multiple sclerosis. Profiling relied on immunoSEQ multiplex PCR, and the TCRdb table lists in-frame clones only, not all of them. The sample consists of about 80,000 clones, under 95% of them appearing once. Sequenced material: peripheral blood, taken before pregnancy. The source is a female donor with multiple sclerosis, enrolled in a pregnancy study.

V gene TRBV27 combines with J gene TRBJ1-4, with a weak D call TRBD1 (6 bases). V was shortened by 0 bases and J by 3 bases, with 14 bases between the two germline ends. Germline loops: CDR1 MNHEY, CDR2 SMNVEV (reference sequence). This CDR3 has 17 amino acids. This chain's CDR3 is CASSLSNFQGPNEKLFF. CDR3 in DNA: TGTGCCAGCAGTTTATCGAATTTTCAGGGGCCTAATGAAAAACTGTTTTTT.

The chain has TRBV10-3 and TRBJ1-6, with TRBD1 matching 9 bases. Losses at the gene ends were 5 bases for V and 9 bases for J; bases not matched to a gene: 8. The CDR3 totals 15 residues. Per germline, CDR1 ENHRY and CDR2 SYGVKD. The CDR3 is CAISPGTGIRSPLHF. CDR3 sequence (DNA): TGTGCCATCAGTCCCGGGACAGGGATTCGTTCACCCCTCCACTTT.

This rearrangement joins TRBV6-1 to TRBJ1-4, with D maybe TRBD1 (5 bases). CDR3 length equals 14 residues. V was trimmed by 7 bases and J by 4 bases, leaving 13 bases between them. Per the germline V gene, CDR1 is MNHNS and CDR2 is SASEGT. CDR3 sequence (DNA): TGTGCCAGCACCCTAGACAGACTTAATGAAAAACTGTTTTTT. Translation: CASTLDRLNEKLFF.

V usage is TRBV7-9 and J usage is TRBJ2-2; D not resolved. Trimming removed 5 bases at V and 10 bases at J, with 17 bases between. In germline, CDR1 is SEHNR, CDR2 FQNEAQ (reference sequence). CDR3 length: 14 amino acids. The CDR3 region has the DNA TGTGCCAGCAGCCAGGTGGCCGCGTTTGAGGAGCTGTTTTTT. It translates to CASSQVAAFEELFF.

This chain links TRBV7-9 with TRBJ1-3; TRBD1 is a possible D gene (5 bases). Germline CDR1 SEHNR, CDR2 FQNEAQ (reference sequence). V gave up 0 bases and J gave up 4 bases, with 13 bases separating them. The CDR3 consists of 16 residues. CDR3 DNA: TGTGCCAGCAGCTTAGCGCGTCCAGGGATAGGAAACACCATATATTTT. It yields the protein CASSLARPGIGNTIYF.

This clone appeared a single time. This sequence joins TRBV5-8 and TRBJ1-4, with D tentatively TRBD1 (6 bases). The V gene's germline CDR1 is SGHTS and CDR2 YDEGEE. Deletions cut 1 base from V and 7 bases from J, with 14 bases between. CDR3 length: 15 residues. The CDR3, as DNA: TGTGCCAGCAGCTTGTTATCAGGGGCTGGTGAAAAACTGTTTTTT. Translating it yields CASSLLSGAGEKLFF.

The rearrangement joins TRBV10-3 to TRBJ2-2; 7 bases map to TRBD1. Germline values: CDR1 ENHRY, CDR2 SYGVKD. Trimming cost V 10 bases and J 1 base; bases outside gene matches: 6. This CDR3 is built from 14 residues. The CDR3 nucleotides read TGTGCCAGTGGACAGGTGGTGAACACCGGGGAGCTGTTTTTT. It codes for CASGQVVNTGELFF.

Comments on this clone: Other DNA sequences in this sample translate to the same CDR3. The chain uses TRBV2 and TRBJ2-7, with 8 bases aligning to TRBD1. The CDR3 length is 13 residues. The J segment lost 0 bases and the V segment lost 6 bases, leaving 1 base of the junction unmatched. The germline V gene has CDR1 SNHLY and CDR2 FYNNEI. Here the CDR3 DNA reads TGTGCCAGCAGCGGGACAGGCTCCTACGAGCAGTACTTC. Encoded protein: CASSGTGSYEQYF.

The chain carries TRBV27 and TRBJ2-1; 12 bases align to TRBD2. V shed 5 bases, J shed 2 bases, and the junction held 4 bases outside the gene matches. Germline V lookup: CDR1 MNHEY, CDR2 SMNVEV (reference sequence). CDR3 length: 16 residues. CDR3: CASSPRLAGAYNEQFF. The CDR3 DNA is TGTGCCAGCAGTCCCAGACTAGCGGGGGCCTACAATGAGCAGTTCTTC.

The chain joins TRBV27 to TRBJ1-4, with a weak D call TRBD1 (5 bases). Trimming took 5 bases from V and 0 from J, leaving 16 bases between them. Looked up from germline, CDR1 is MNHEY and CDR2 is SMNVEV (reference sequence). This CDR3 has 17 amino acids. The CDR3 region is CASSPRQYPATNEKLFF. Here the CDR3 DNA reads TGTGCCAGCAGTCCCCGACAGTACCCTGCAACTAATGAAAAACTGTTTTTT.

This chain connects TRBV2 to TRBJ1-3; D perhaps matches TRBD1 (6 bases). The CDR3 spans 13 residues. Trimming removed 10 bases at V and 4 bases at J, with 14 bases between. Per germline, CDR1 SNHLY and CDR2 FYNNEI. CDR3 in amino acids: CATLGGSGNTIYF. The CDR3 bases are TGTGCCACCTTAGGGGGATCGGGAAACACCATATATTTT.

The CDR3 sequence is CASSFLTGELFF. DNA of the CDR3: TGTGCCAGCAGCTTTTTAACCGGGGAGCTGTTTTTT. This sequence joins TRBV5-6 and TRBJ2-2; D is ambiguous. This CDR3 is built from 12 residues. V lost 2 bases to trimming and J lost 5 bases, with 4 bases between them. The germline V gene has CDR1 SGHDT and CDR2 YYEEEE.